Below, one T cell receptor beta chain is given with its context. What it recognizes is unknown. Repertoires were generated with immunoSEQ multiplex PCR, while TCRdb's copy carries only in-frame clones and drops some. The data show 77,000 or so clones, 65% to 85% seen once. CDR3 length equals 15 residues. V was cut by 3 bases and J by 3 bases, with 14 bases left in between. CDR1 is LNHDA and CDR2 is SQIVND in the germline V gene (reference sequence). This specimen comes from a study of lymphopenia after photon versus proton radiotherapy. Study findings and constraints: Under photons, naive T cells and diversity fell while effector/memory populations rose.

The sequence was collected from a man aged 55 to 70 with pancreatic cancer. The chain employs TRBV19 and TRBJ2-5; D possibly uses TRBD1 or TRBD2 (6 bases each). Sample: peripheral blood, taken from a patient treated with proton-based radiotherapy. The CDR3 nucleotides read TGTGCCAGTAGTATCGGGGGCTTACAAAAAGAGACCCAGTACTTC. It yields the protein CASSIGGLQKETQYF.